The 25 T cell receptor beta chains in this list originate from one sample, sequenced in a study of OX40 agonist ivuxolimab in advanced cancers. Libraries were prepared by immunoSEQ multiplex PCR; TCRdb keeps only in-frame clonotypes and omits some of them. Of more than 45,000 clones in the sample, 94% were seen once. The sample was CD4+ or CD8+ T cells sorted from blood, taken in a trial of the OX40 agonist ivuxolimab. The receptor set was obtained from an adult with an advanced solid tumor such as melanoma, head and neck, liver or kidney cancer.

DNA for the CDR3: TGTGCCAGCAGTTTCGGGACAGGACTCACAGATACGCAGTATTTT. Its protein is CASSFGTGLTDTQYF. The J gene is TRBJ2-3, the V gene TRBV27; 8 nucleotides agree with TRBD1. From germline, CDR1 is MNHEY and CDR2 SMNVEV (reference sequence). The junction had 4 bases not matched to a gene; V was cut back by 3 bases and J by 2 bases. This CDR3 contains 15 residues.

The chain has TRBV6-5 and TRBJ2-3; TRBD1 might be the D (5 bases). CDR1 and CDR2 (germline): MNHEY, SVGAGI. There are 15 residues in the CDR3. V was clipped by 5 bases and J by 2 bases, with 14 bases between them. In DNA form, the CDR3 reads TGTGCCAGCAGTCCAGGGTTTGGGTACACAGATACGCAGTATTTT. Translation: CASSPGFGYTDTQYF.

The genes are TRBV15 and TRBJ2-7; unclear D gene. The CDR3 totals 15 residues. Germline-derived CDR1 and CDR2 are LNHNV and YYDKDF (reference sequence). The V and J ends lost 0 bases and 0 bases respectively, with 9 bases between them. CDR3 amino acids: CATSRDLGASYEQYF. CDR3 nucleotides: TGTGCCACCAGCAGAGATCTTGGCGCCTCCTACGAGCAGTACTTC.

This rearrangement joins TRBV11-2 to TRBJ2-3, with D possibly matching TRBD2 (5 bases). The CDR3 is 15 residues long. Germline values: CDR1 SGHAT, CDR2 FQNNGV. The ends were cut back, 4 bases at V and 2 bases at J, with 13 bases in the middle. In DNA, the CDR3 is TGTGCCAGCAGCTCTATGGCTGACTACACAGATACGCAGTATTTT. Translation gives CASSSMADYTDTQYF.

V and J are TRBV4-1 and TRBJ2-1; TRBD2 agrees at 7 bases. The CDR3 sequence is 15 residues long. V dropped 1 base and J dropped 6; count of bases not matched to a gene: 6. Germline CDR1 and CDR2: MGHRA and YSYEKL. This CDR3 reads CASSQVGRAGNEQFF. The CDR3 DNA is TGCGCCAGCAGCCAAGTAGGGAGGGCGGGCAATGAGCAGTTCTTC.

This chain joins TRBV6-1 and TRBJ2-5; either TRBD1 or TRBD2 may fit D (5 bases each). V lost 6 bases, J lost 9 bases, and 20 bases lay in between. The CDR3 is 14 residues long. CDR1 and CDR2 (germline): MNHNS, SASEGT. This chain's CDR3 is CASSFWGSPEAQYF. The CDR3 region has the DNA TGTGCCAGCAGCTTCTGGGGGTCTCCCGAGGCCCAGTACTTC.

The chain carries TRBV27 and TRBJ2-3; 7 positions agree with TRBD1. Germline loops: CDR1 MNHEY, CDR2 SMNVEV (reference sequence). V gave up 8 bases and J gave up 5 bases; unmatched junction bases: 10. The CDR3 runs 14 residues. CDR3 DNA: TGTGCCAGCTCCGGGACAGCTATAATAGATACGCAGTATTTT. Residues: CASSGTAIIDTQYF.

The chain is built from TRBV4-2 and TRBJ1-4; TRBD1 matches 7 bases. The CDR3 runs to 14 residues. The junction had 8 bases not matched to a gene; V was cut back by 5 bases and J by 8 bases. Per germline, CDR1 LGHNA and CDR2 YNFKEQ. As DNA, the CDR3 is TGTGCCAGCAGCTACCTAGGGACAGCCGAAAAACTGTTTTTT. Protein sequence: CASSYLGTAEKLFF.

The sample holds one count of this clone. The chain uses TRBV9 and TRBJ2-2; D is undetermined. The germline V and J ends were trimmed by 3 bases and 5 bases, with 5 bases remaining between them. The CDR3 spans 12 residues. Germline CDR1 SGDLS, CDR2 YYNGEE. This CDR3 is CASSDLTGELFF. Here the CDR3 DNA reads TGTGCCAGCAGCGACCTGACCGGGGAGCTGTTTTTT.

The chain uses TRBV7-3 and TRBJ2-7; TRBD2 agrees at 12 bases. Trimming removed 4 bases from V and 3 bases from J; junction bases left unmatched: 13. This CDR3 contains 18 residues. The germline gives CDR1 SGHTA, CDR2 FQGTGA. CDR3 nucleotides: TGTGCCAGCAGCTCCCCCGGACTAGCGGGAACCCCCCTCTACGAGCAGTACTTC. This sequence encodes CASSSPGLAGTPLYEQYF.

The gene calls are TRBV6-1 and TRBJ2-7; 7 bases match TRBD2. The length of the CDR3 is 14 residues. Trimming cost V 5 bases and J 5 bases; bases outside gene matches: 9. The V gene's germline CDR1 is MNHNS and CDR2 SASEGT. In DNA, the CDR3 is TGTGCCAGCAGTACTCAAGTTGGGGGGGACGAGCAGTACTTC. Encoded protein: CASSTQVGGDEQYF.

This CDR3 is CASSIGGDYYNEQFF. Written as DNA, the CDR3 is TGTGCCAGCAGTATCGGGGGCGACTACTACAATGAGCAGTTCTTC. This rearrangement joins TRBV7-6 to TRBJ2-1; D may match TRBD1 or TRBD2 (6 bases each). The CDR3 is 15 amino acids. The V end was cut by 6 bases, the J end by 3 bases, with 15 bases between. The germline gives CDR1 SGHVS, CDR2 FNYEAQ.

V is TRBV9 and J is TRBJ2-7, with 10 bases that match TRBD2. The ends lost 7 bases at V and 6 bases at J; junction bases unmatched: 22. Per the germline V gene, CDR1 is SGDLS and CDR2 is YYNGEE. CDR3 length: 18 residues. Written as DNA, the CDR3 is TGTGCCAGCCCACTAGTCGAAGCGGGAGGGAACCCGGGCTCCGAGCAGTACTTC. It encodes CASPLVEAGGNPGSEQYF.

This clone was detected only once. This chain uses TRBV28 with TRBJ2-7, with 8 nucleotides matching TRBD1. Germline CDR1 MDHEN, CDR2 SYDVKM. The CDR3 has 13 amino acids. V gave up 6 bases and J gave up 3 bases; unmatched junction bases: 4. The CDR3 region has the DNA TGTGCCAGCAGAGTACAGGGGGGCTACGAGCAGTACTTC. Encoded protein: CASRVQGGYEQYF.

CDR3 residues: CASSRGGQGMNTEAFF. DNA of the CDR3: TGTGCCAGCAGTCGCGGAGGACAGGGCATGAACACTGAAGCTTTCTTT. The rearrangement uses TRBV13 and TRBJ1-1, with 8 bases identical to TRBD1. Germline loops: CDR1 PRHDT, CDR2 FYEKMQ (reference sequence). After removal of 6 bases from V and 0 bases from J, the junction contained 9 bases not matched to a gene. The CDR3 length is 16 residues.

The chain combines TRBV4-3 with TRBJ2-2; no firm D call. Trimming pared 0 bases from V and 9 bases from J, leaving 8 bases between. From germline, CDR1 is LGHNA and CDR2 YSLEER. CDR3 length equals 13 residues. The DNA of the CDR3 is TGCGCCAGCAGCCAAGATGGGTTTAGGGAGCTGTTTTTT. It is translated as CASSQDGFRELFF.

This chain links TRBV4-3 with TRBJ2-7, with D uncertain. V shed 3 bases and J shed 3 bases, with 18 bases lying between them. From germline, CDR1 is LGHNA and CDR2 YSLEER. This CDR3 comprises 16 residues. CDR3 nucleotides: TGCGCCAGCAGCCAGTCCGGGTCTAGTCGCGGCTACGAGCAGTACTTC. As protein: CASSQSGSSRGYEQYF.

The V gene is TRBV29-1, the J gene TRBJ1-3, with 7 bases aligning to TRBD1. The CDR3 is made up of 13 amino acids. Germline trimming cut 5 bases from V and 3 bases from J; bases unmatched to any gene: 4. The germline V gene encodes CDR1 SQVTM and CDR2 ANQGSEA. CDR3 sequence: CSVLTGVGNTIYF. CDR3 in DNA: TGCAGCGTTCTCACAGGGGTTGGAAACACCATATATTTT.

The rearrangement links TRBV7-8 to TRBJ2-7, with 16 bases that match TRBD2. Germline CDR1 is SGHVS and CDR2 is FQNEAQ. The CDR3 covers 18 residues. Trimming cost V 5 bases and J 5 bases; bases outside gene matches: 12. CDR3 in DNA: TGTGCCAGCAGCATAACTAACGCCGGGACTAGCGGGAGGGACGAGCAGTACTTC. It codes for CASSITNAGTSGRDEQYF.

The gene calls are TRBV7-9 and TRBJ2-3, with D possibly TRBD2 on 5 matching bases. Germline CDR1 and CDR2: SEHNR and FQNEAQ (reference sequence). The V gene lost 3 bases and the J gene lost 1 base, with 14 bases spanning the gap. The CDR3 loop spans 16 amino acids. DNA of the CDR3: TGTGCCAGCAGCTTGTTTGGGGAGTGGGGCACAGATACGCAGTATTTT. This codes for CASSLFGEWGTDTQYF.

CDR3: CASSLGYPSGTDTQYF. For the CDR3, the DNA is TGCGCCAGCAGCTTGGGATATCCTAGCGGCACAGATACGCAGTATTTT. This chain joins TRBV5-1 and TRBJ2-3, with D perhaps matching TRBD2 (6 bases). V was cut by 0 bases and J by 1 base, with 12 bases left in between. The germline V gene has CDR1 SGHRS and CDR2 YFSETQ. The CDR3 runs 16 residues.

The chain recombines TRBV4-1 with TRBJ1-1; no clear D gene. Germline CDR1 reads MGHRA; CDR2 reads YSYEKL. The ends were cut back, 4 bases at V and 2 bases at J, with 5 bases in the middle. The CDR3 covers 12 residues. This CDR3 is CASSPDNTEAFF. The CDR3 region has the DNA TGCGCCAGCAGCCCAGACAACACTGAAGCTTTCTTT.

V usage is TRBV5-4 and J usage is TRBJ2-3, with D hard to call. Trimming cost V 5 bases and J 2 bases, with 3 bases left between them. Germline V gives CDR1 SGHNT, CDR2 YYREEE (reference sequence). This CDR3 contains 11 residues. The CDR3 sequence: CASSSTDTQYF. DNA of the CDR3: TGTGCCAGCAGTTCCACAGATACGCAGTATTTT.

The rearrangement links TRBV5-4 to TRBJ2-3; tentatively, D is TRBD1 or TRBD2 (5 bases each). CDR1 and CDR2 from the germline V gene are SGHNT and YYREEE (reference sequence). V lost 2 bases and J 4 bases, leaving 20 bases between the germline ends. The CDR3 extends over 17 amino acids. The CDR3 DNA reads as TGTGCCAGCAGCTTCGGACAAACGAGGGGTAAGGCAGATACGCAGTATTTT. It encodes CASSFGQTRGKADTQYF.

The chain is built from TRBV29-1 and TRBJ1-1, with D unresolved. V lost 6 bases to trimming and J lost 8 bases, with 7 bases between them. Germline V lookup: CDR1 SQVTM, CDR2 ANQGSEA. This CDR3 comprises 9 residues. The CDR3 reads CSVLPEAFF. CDR3 DNA sequence: TGCAGCGTGTTACCCGAAGCTTTCTTT. The full variable domain, with the rest looked up from reference TRBV29-1 and TRBJ1-1, is SAVISQKPSRDICQRGTSLTIQCQVDSQVTMMFWYRQQPGQSLTLIATANQGSEATYESGFVIDKFPISRPNLTFSTLTVSNMSPEDSSIYLCSVLPEAFFGQGTRLTVV.